The T cell receptor beta chain under discussion was sequenced for a study of blood T cell repertoires in COVID-19 (dated by TCRdb to the early 2020s). Looking at the study overall: Samples covering the acute and convalescent phases of COVID-19 were provided by collaborators in the United States, Italy and Spain. The material from the prospective study consisted of cDNA or gDNA derived from T cells, B-cell-depleted T cells, or PBMCs. Deeply sampled blood TCRbeta repertoires from subjects exposed to, actively infected with, or recovered from COVID-19 were included in the dataset. A freely available public database, intended as a resource for researchers studying the immune response to SARS-CoV-2, is where the repertoires were released. Samples came from the ongoing ImmuneRACE study (first 160 participants) plus 1,254 subjects from 6 global collaborators. A de-identified subject ID, COVID-19 status, age in years and sex were almost always included in the sample metadata. Where available, HLA class I and class II types were taken from metadata supplied by the sample provider and were not determined by assay-based typing. The paper's findings and limits, for the study overall: How much clinical and demographic metadata was included differed by source and by participant, and the metadata was provided uncurated.

V and J lose 5 bases and 1 base, and a span of 5 bases separates them. Measured from the cysteine to the phenylalanine, the CDR3 is 12 residues long. Of all the DNA, just the CDR3 is kept, 36 bases in frame from base 1. According to the germline V gene, CDR1 reads MDHEN and CDR2 reads SYDVKM. Each collaborating institution followed its own protocols to collect whole blood in K2EDTA tubes. For TCRbeta analysis, collaborators shipped samples as frozen whole blood, isolated PBMCs, or DNA extracted from either of those sample types. TCRbeta CDR3 regions were amplified from genomic DNA using the immunoSEQ Assay, a bias-controlled multiplex PCR. Concerning the study's data processing: The number of nucleated cells in each sample was estimated by amplification of reference gene primers within the assay. To quantify the absolute abundance of each unique TCRbeta CDR3 rearrangement, sequence reads were collapsed and filtered. Productive Simpson clonality was computed per sample as the square root of Simpson's diversity index over productive rearrangements. TCRdb holds this immuneACCESS table with in-frame rearrangements only. Some clones are missing; in checked studies, unresolved V genes explain under half, and the rest has no known cause. That table supplies the V and J calls and clone size; D and trimming were determined from the DNA. The sample records about 85,000 clones, around nine tenths of which are singletons. In total, the top ten clones hold 5% to 6.5% of the sample.

Note on this clone: Its cognate antigen has yet to be identified. No per-base quality is available; no much larger clone lies one base away.

This TCR was recovered from a man aged 55 to 70 with acute or convalescent COVID-19. Sequencing was done on a sample of peripheral blood. Recombination joined TRBV28 with TRBJ1-1; no D gene is confidently identified. The CDR3 sequence is CASSTGNTEAFF. The DNA sequence is TGTGCCAGCAGTACCGGGAACACTGAAGCTTTCTTT.